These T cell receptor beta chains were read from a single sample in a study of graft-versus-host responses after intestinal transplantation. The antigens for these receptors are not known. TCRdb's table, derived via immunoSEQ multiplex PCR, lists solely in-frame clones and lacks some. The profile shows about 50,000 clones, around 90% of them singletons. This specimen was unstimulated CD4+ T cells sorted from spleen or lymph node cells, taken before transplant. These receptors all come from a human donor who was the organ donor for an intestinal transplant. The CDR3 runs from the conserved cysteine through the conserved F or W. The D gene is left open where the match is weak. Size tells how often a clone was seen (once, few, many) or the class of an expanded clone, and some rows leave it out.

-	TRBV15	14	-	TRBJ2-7	TGTGCCACCAGCCCCGGGAAGTCCTCCTACGAGCAGTACTTC	CATSPGKSSYEQYF
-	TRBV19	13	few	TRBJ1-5	TGTGCCAGTAGTACAGGGGGCAATCAGCCCCAGCATTTT	CASSTGGNQPQHF
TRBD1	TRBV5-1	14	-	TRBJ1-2	TGCGCCAGCAGCTTGGCCGGGACAGGCTATGGCTACACCTTC	CASSLAGTGYGYTF
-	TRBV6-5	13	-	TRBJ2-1	TGTGCCAGCAGAGCTACTTGGATCAATGAGCAGTTCTTC	CASRATWINEQFF
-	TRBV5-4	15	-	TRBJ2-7	TGTGCCAGCAGCTTTAGGTCACCCTCCCCCTACGAGCAGTACTTC	CASSFRSPSPYEQYF
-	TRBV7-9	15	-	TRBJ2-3	TGTGCCAGCAGCCTTCGGGGGGCTCGAGGAGATACGCAGTATTTT	CASSLRGARGDTQYF
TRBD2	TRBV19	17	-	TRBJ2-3	TGTGCCAGTAGTATGATCTCTAGCGGGAGCTACACAGATACGCAGTATTTT	CASSMISSGSYTDTQYF
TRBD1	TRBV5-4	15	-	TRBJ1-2	TGTGCCAGCAGCTTGGCACAGGGGGCCTCCTATGGCTACACCTTC	CASSLAQGASYGYTF
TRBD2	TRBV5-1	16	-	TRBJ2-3	TGCGCCAGCAGCTTTTTGACTAGCGGGAGTATAGATACGCAGTATTTT	CASSFLTSGSIDTQYF
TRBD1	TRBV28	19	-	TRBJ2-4	TGTGCCAGCAGTCTACCGGGACAGGGGACCCGCCGTGCCAAAAACATTCAGTACTTC	CASSLPGQGTRRAKNIQYF
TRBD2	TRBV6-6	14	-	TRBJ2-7	TGTGCCAGCAGTTTACTAGCGGCCCCTTACGAGCAGTACTTC	CASSLLAAPYEQYF
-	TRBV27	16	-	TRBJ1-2	TGTGCCAGCAGTTCGACAACCGGGACGGCGGGCTATGGCTACACCTTC	CASSSTTGTAGYGYTF
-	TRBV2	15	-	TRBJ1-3	TGTGCCAGCAGGCCCAACCAGAGCTCTGGAAACACCATATATTTT	CASRPNQSSGNTIYF
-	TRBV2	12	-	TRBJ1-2	TGTGCCAGCAGTGTAAATAACTATGGCTACACCTTC	CASSVNNYGYTF
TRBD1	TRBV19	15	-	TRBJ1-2	TGTGCCAGTAAACCCTACAGGGGGCCGAACTATGGCTACACCTTC	CASKPYRGPNYGYTF
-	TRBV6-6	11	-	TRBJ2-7	TGTGCCAGCAGTTCGACAGACGAGCAGTACTTC	CASSSTDEQYF
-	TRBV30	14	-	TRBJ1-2	TGTGCCTGGAGTGACGGGGGGGCTCTCTATGGCTACACCTTC	CAWSDGGALYGYTF
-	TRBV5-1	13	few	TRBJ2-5	TGCGCCAGCAGCTCCTCAGGGTCAGAGACCCAGTACTTC	CASSSSGSETQYF
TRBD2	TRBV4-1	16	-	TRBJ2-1	TGCGCCAGCAGCCAAGATGTAATAGCGGGGTACAATGAGCAGTTCTTC	CASSQDVIAGYNEQFF
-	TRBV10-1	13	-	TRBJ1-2	TGCGCCAGCAGTGAGCTGGGGCGCGGGGGCTACACCTTC	CASSELGRGGYTF
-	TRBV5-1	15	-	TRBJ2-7	TGCGCCAGCAGCGCAGGCCCTGACGGGTCCTACGAGCAGTACTTC	CASSAGPDGSYEQYF
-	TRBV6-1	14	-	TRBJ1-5	TGTGCCAGCAGTACACAGGGCGCGGGTCAGCCCCAGCATTTT	CASSTQGAGQPQHF
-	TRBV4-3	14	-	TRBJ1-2	TGCGCCAGCAGCCAAGAGGCAGGAGGTTGGGGCTACACCTTC	CASSQEAGGWGYTF
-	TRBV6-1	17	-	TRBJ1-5	TGTGCCAGCAGTGAAGGAAGGGGTTACTCAAGCAATCAGCCCCAGCATTTT	CASSEGRGYSSNQPQHF
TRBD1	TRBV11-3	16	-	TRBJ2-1	TGTGCCAGCAGCCCCGCCGCCTCGACAGGGCGGGATGAGCAGTTCTTC	CASSPAASTGRDEQFF
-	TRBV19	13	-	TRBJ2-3	TGTGCCAGTAGTGGGCCCATCACAGATACGCAGTATTTT	CASSGPITDTQYF
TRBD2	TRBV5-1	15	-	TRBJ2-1	TGCGCCAGCAGCTTGCCTAGCGGGAGGCGGAATGAGCAGTTCTTC	CASSLPSGRRNEQFF
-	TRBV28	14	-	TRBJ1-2	TGTGCCAGCAGTTTAGGGGGAGCTAACTATGGCTACACCTTC	CASSLGGANYGYTF
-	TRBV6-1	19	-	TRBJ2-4	TGTGCCAGCAGTGAAACCCCCCCCGGAGGTTTATCAGCCAAAAACATTCAGTACTTC	CASSETPPGGLSAKNIQYF
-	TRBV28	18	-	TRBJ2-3	TGTGCCAGCATTCTCCCCCGGCAGTATCCCCCAAAGCCAGATACGCAGTATTTT	CASILPRQYPPKPDTQYF
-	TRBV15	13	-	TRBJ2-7	TGTGCCACCAGCAGAGACAGGACCTACGAGCAGTACTTC	CATSRDRTYEQYF
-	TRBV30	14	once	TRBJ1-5	TGTGCCTGGAGTGACAGGGACTTTAGCGGTTACCAGCATTTT	CAWSDRDFSGYQHF
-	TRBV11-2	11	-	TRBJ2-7	TGTGCCAGCAGCACGACCACGAGGAGGTACTTC	CASSTTTRRYF
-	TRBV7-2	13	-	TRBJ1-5	TGTGCCAGCAGCTTACGACAGAATCAGCCCCAGCATTTT	CASSLRQNQPQHF
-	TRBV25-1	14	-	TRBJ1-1	TGTGCCAGCAGGCCGTCGGGTCGGAACACTGAAGCTTTCTTT	CASRPSGRNTEAFF
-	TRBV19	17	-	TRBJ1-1	TGTGCCAGTGCACCCCCGGGCACTATAAACCAGAACACTGAAGCTTTCTTT	CASAPPGTINQNTEAFF
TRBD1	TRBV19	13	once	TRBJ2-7	TGTGCCAGTAGCGAAGACAGGGCCTACGAGCAGTACTTC	CASSEDRAYEQYF
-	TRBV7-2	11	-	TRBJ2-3	TGTGCCAGCGGGTTCACAGATACGCAGTATTTT	CASGFTDTQYF
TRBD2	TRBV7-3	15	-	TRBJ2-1	TGTGCCAGCAGCCCGGGACTAGCGGGTCTCAATGAGCAGTTCTTC	CASSPGLAGLNEQFF
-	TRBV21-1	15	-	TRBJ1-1	TGTGCCAGCAGCAAAGGCGACAGGGTGAACACTGAAGCTTTCTTT	CASSKGDRVNTEAFF
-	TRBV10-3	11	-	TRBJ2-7	TGTGCCATCAGTGAGTCGGACGAGCAGTACTTC	CAISESDEQYF
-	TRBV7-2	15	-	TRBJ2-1	TGTGCCAGCAGCTTAGGTCAGGGGGGGAAGTTGCAGCAGTTCTTC	CASSLGQGGKLQQFF
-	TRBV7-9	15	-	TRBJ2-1	TGTGCCAGCAGCTTAGCGCTCGACTCCTACAATGAGCAGTTCTTC	CASSLALDSYNEQFF
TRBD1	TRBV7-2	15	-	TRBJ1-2	TGTGCCAGCAGCTTAGCTACAGGGGTTAACTATGGCTACACCTTC	CASSLATGVNYGYTF
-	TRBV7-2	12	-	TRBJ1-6	TGTGCCAGCAGCTTAGGGTATTCACCCCTCCACTTT	CASSLGYSPLHF
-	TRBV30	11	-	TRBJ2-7	TGTGCCTGGAGTTCCTCCTACGAGCAGTACTTC	CAWSSSYEQYF
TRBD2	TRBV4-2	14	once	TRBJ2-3	TGTGCCAGCAGCCGACTAGCGGGAGCAGATACGCAGTATTTT	CASSRLAGADTQYF
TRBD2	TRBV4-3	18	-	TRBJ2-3	TGCGCCAGCAGCCAGAAAGGCCTAGCGGGGGGGAACACAGATACGCAGTATTTT	CASSQKGLAGGNTDTQYF
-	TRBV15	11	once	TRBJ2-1	TGTGCCACCAGCAGAGGGAATGAGCAGTTCTTC	CATSRGNEQFF